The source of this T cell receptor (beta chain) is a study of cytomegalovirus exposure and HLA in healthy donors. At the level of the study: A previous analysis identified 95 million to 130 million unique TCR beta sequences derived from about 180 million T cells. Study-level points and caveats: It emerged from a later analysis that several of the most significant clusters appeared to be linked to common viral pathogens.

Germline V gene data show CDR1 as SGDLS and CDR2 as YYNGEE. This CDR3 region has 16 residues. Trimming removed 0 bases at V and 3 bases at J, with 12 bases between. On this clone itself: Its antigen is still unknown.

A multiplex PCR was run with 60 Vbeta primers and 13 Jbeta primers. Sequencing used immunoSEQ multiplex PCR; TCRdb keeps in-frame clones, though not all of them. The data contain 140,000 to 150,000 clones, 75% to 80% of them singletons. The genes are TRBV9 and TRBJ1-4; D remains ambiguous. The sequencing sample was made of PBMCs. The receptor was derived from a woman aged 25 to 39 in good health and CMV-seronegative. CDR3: CASSVELAASNEKLFF. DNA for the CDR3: TGTGCCAGCAGCGTAGAGTTAGCGGCTTCTAATGAAAAACTGTTTTTT. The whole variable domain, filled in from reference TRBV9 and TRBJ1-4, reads DSGVTQTPKHLITATGQRVTLRCSPRSGDLSVYWYQQSLDQGLQFLIQYYNGEERAKGNILERFSAQQFPDLHSELNLSSLELGDSALYFCASSVELAASNEKLFFGSGTQLSVL.